This is a list of T cell receptor beta chains from one sample in a study of T cells in Graves' hyperthyroidism and ophthalmopathy. Using its own MiXCR run on the multiplex PCR reads, TCRdb lists one record per CDR3 protein. The sample lists around 390,000 distinct CDR3 sequences, more than 12% seen once, with around 19% in the top ten. Sequencing was performed on blood. These receptors originate from a woman in her twenties or thirties with Graves' ophthalmopathy. CDR3s include the opening cysteine and the closing phenylalanine or tryptophan. Fields, in order: V gene, J gene, D gene, clone size, CDR3 DNA, CDR3 protein. D genes are given only for firm matches. A row's size may be missing; if present it is once, few, many or a size class.

V: TRBV7-2
J: TRBJ2-7
D: TRBD2
size: many
DNA: TGTGCCAGCAGCTTTCAGCTGGGACTAGAGTACGAGCAGTACTTC
CDR3: CASSFQLGLEYEQYF

V: TRBV13
J: TRBJ2-4
D: .
size: .
DNA: TGTGCCAGCAGCTTAGGTTTGAGAGAGTTTGACATTCAGTACTTC
CDR3: CASSLGLREFDIQYF

V: TRBV28
J: TRBJ1-5
D: TRBD1
size: many
DNA: TGTGCCAGCGGGGACAGGGGGCACCAGCCCCAGCATTTT
CDR3: CASGDRGHQPQHF

V: TRBV27
J: TRBJ2-1
D: TRBD2
size: many
DNA: TGTGCCAGCAGTTTAGCGGGGGGGAGGGAGCAGTTCTTC
CDR3: CASSLAGGREQFF

V: TRBV7-2
J: TRBJ2-7
D: TRBD2
size: many
DNA: TGTGCCAGCAGCCCACCGGGACTAGCGGGGGCCCCCTACGAGCAGTACTTC
CDR3: CASSPPGLAGAPYEQYF

V: TRBV6-1
J: TRBJ1-5
D: .
size: many
DNA: TGTGCCAGCAGCCATAATCAGCCCCAGCATTTT
CDR3: CASSHNQPQHF

V: TRBV11-1
J: TRBJ2-7
D: .
size: .
DNA: TGTGCCAGCAGCTTAGCCGGGGCCACCTACGAGCAGTACTTC
CDR3: CASSLAGATYEQYF

V: TRBV27
J: TRBJ1-4
D: TRBD1
size: .
DNA: TGTGCCAGCAGTTTTCGTTGGACAGGGGATGAAAAACTGTTTTTT
CDR3: CASSFRWTGDEKLFF

V: TRBV2
J: TRBJ1-5
D: .
size: many
DNA: TGTGCCAGCAGTCTTTTGGAGACAAGCAATCAGCCCCAGCATTTT
CDR3: CASSLLETSNQPQHF

V: TRBV6-1
J: TRBJ1-2
D: TRBD1
size: .
DNA: TGTGCCGCGGACAGGGGGCTGGACTATGGCTACACCTTC
CDR3: CAADRGLDYGYTF

V: TRBV7-6
J: TRBJ2-7
D: .
size: many
DNA: TGTGCCAGCAGCTCCAGGGACCACGAGCAGTACTTC
CDR3: CASSSRDHEQYF

V: TRBV7-9
J: TRBJ2-5
D: .
size: many
DNA: TGTGCCAGCAGCTTAGCCGGGTCGACCCAGTACTTC
CDR3: CASSLAGSTQYF

V: TRBV7-2
J: TRBJ2-2
D: TRBD1
size: many
DNA: TGTGCCAGCAGCTTAAAACCAGGACAGGGCACCGGGGAGCTGTTTTTT
CDR3: CASSLKPGQGTGELFF

V: TRBV5-1
J: TRBJ1-3
D: .
size: few
DNA: TGCGCCAGCAGTTGGGACCTGTGGAATTCTGGAAACACCATATATTTT
CDR3: CASSWDLWNSGNTIYF

V: TRBV7-8
J: TRBJ2-7
D: .
size: many
DNA: TGTGCCAGCAGCCACGGGGTCTTCTCACAATACGAGCAGTACTTC
CDR3: CASSHGVFSQYEQYF

V: TRBV9
J: TRBJ2-7
D: .
size: many
DNA: TGTGCCAGCAGCTCATCGAACTACGAGCAGTACTTC
CDR3: CASSSSNYEQYF

V: TRBV3-1
J: TRBJ2-1
D: .
size: many
DNA: TGTGCCAGCAGCCAAGGCAGGAGCTCCTACAATGAGCAGTTCTTC
CDR3: CASSQGRSSYNEQFF

V: TRBV28
J: TRBJ1-1
D: .
size: many
DNA: TGTGCCAGCAGCCCTCTACGACCTGGGGGACCAAACACTGAAGCTTTCTTT
CDR3: CASSPLRPGGPNTEAFF

V: TRBV5-1
J: TRBJ2-5
D: TRBD1
size: many
DNA: TGCGCCAGCAGCTCCGGACAGGGTTTGGGGCAAGAGACCCAGTACTTC
CDR3: CASSSGQGLGQETQYF

V: TRBV7-9
J: TRBJ1-2
D: .
size: .
DNA: TGTGCCAGCCCGGGCCCGTACTATGGCTACACCTTC
CDR3: CASPGPYYGYTF

V: TRBV7-8
J: TRBJ2-7
D: .
size: many
DNA: TGTGCCAGCAGCTCGGACCGCTCCTACGAGCAGTACTTC
CDR3: CASSSDRSYEQYF

V: TRBV9
J: TRBJ2-1
D: .
size: few
DNA: TGTGCCAGCAGCGTAGAGGGTGGAAGCTCCTACAATGAGCAGTTCTTC
CDR3: CASSVEGGSSYNEQFF

V: TRBV18
J: TRBJ2-3
D: TRBD1
size: many
DNA: TGTGCCAGCTCACCGGGGACAGGATACACAGATACGCAGTATTTT
CDR3: CASSPGTGYTDTQYF

V: TRBV28
J: TRBJ2-1
D: TRBD1
size: many
DNA: TGTGCCAGCAGTCCCCTAACAGGGGGCTCGGGCAATGAGCAGTTCTTC
CDR3: CASSPLTGGSGNEQFF

V: TRBV24-1
J: TRBJ2-2
D: .
size: few
DNA: TGTGCCACCAATTGGGGCGGGGAGCTGTTTTTT
CDR3: CATNWGGELFF

V: TRBV7-2
J: TRBJ2-2
D: .
size: many
DNA: TGTGCCAGCAGCTTAGGCTTCGGCACCGGGGAGCTGTTTTTT
CDR3: CASSLGFGTGELFF

V: TRBV7-9
J: TRBJ2-5
D: .
size: many
DNA: TGTGCCAGCAGCGGTTGGGGGGGGCGGAGAGAGACCCAGTACTTC
CDR3: CASSGWGGRRETQYF

V: TRBV28
J: TRBJ2-1
D: .
size: many
DNA: TGTGCCAGCAGTCCCGGCTCTAGAGCGGGCCACAATGAGCAGTTCTTC
CDR3: CASSPGSRAGHNEQFF

V: TRBV12-3/TRBV12-4
J: TRBJ1-6
D: .
size: many
DNA: TGTGCCAGCAGGCAGGGAGTGGGTTCACCCCTCCACTTT
CDR3: CASRQGVGSPLHF

V: TRBV4-1
J: TRBJ1-1
D: .
size: many
DNA: TGCGCCAGCAGCCAAGATTCCGGAGGGGCCGGTTGGGGGCCAAATGAAGCTTTCTTT
CDR3: CASSQDSGGAGWGPNEAFF

V: TRBV7-2
J: TRBJ2-7
D: TRBD1
size: many
DNA: TGTGCCAGCAGGGATGGGACAGCGACTTACGAGCAGTACTTC
CDR3: CASRDGTATYEQYF

V: TRBV7-3
J: TRBJ1-2
D: TRBD1
size: many
DNA: TGTGCCAGCAGCTCGAGCCCCGTCACAGGGGGCGTCGGCTATGGCTACACCTTC
CDR3: CASSSSPVTGGVGYGYTF

V: TRBV7-2
J: TRBJ1-1
D: .
size: many
DNA: TGTGCCAGCAGCTTAGCCAGGGGAAGCACTGAAGCTTTCTTT
CDR3: CASSLARGSTEAFF

V: TRBV5-8
J: TRBJ2-6
D: .
size: .
DNA: TGTGCCACACAGCTCTCTGGGGCCAACGTCCTGACTTTC
CDR3: CATQLSGANVLTF

V: TRBV3-1
J: TRBJ1-6
D: TRBD1
size: few
DNA: TGTGCCAGCAGCCCCGCTGGACAGGGTAATTCACCCCTCCACTTT
CDR3: CASSPAGQGNSPLHF

V: TRBV19
J: TRBJ1-4
D: .
size: few
DNA: TGTGCCAGTACGGGATCCCCCCTCGGGAGTAATGAAAAACTGTTTTTT
CDR3: CASTGSPLGSNEKLFF

V: TRBV9
J: TRBJ2-2
D: .
size: .
DNA: TGTGCCAGCAGCGTAGCAGACACGGTCGGCGGGGAGCTGTTTTTT
CDR3: CASSVADTVGGELFF